These T cell receptor beta chains were read from a single sample in a study of T cells in Graves' hyperthyroidism and ophthalmopathy. Each CDR3 protein gets one entry after TCRdb re-called the multiplex PCR reads with MiXCR. Altogether around 300,000 distinct CDR3 sequences are present, about 20% being singletons, with the ten largest covering roughly 60%. Sequencing was done on a sample of blood. The receptors were gathered from a man aged 25-45 years with Graves' ophthalmopathy. CDR3s include the opening cysteine and the closing phenylalanine or tryptophan. Each record gives: CDR3 protein, V gene, J gene.

CASSLAIGYNEQFF	TRBV7-9	TRBJ2-1
CASSLEGLGDTEAFF	TRBV19	TRBJ1-1
CASSITGGGEKLFF	TRBV28	TRBJ1-4
CASSRTSIAYNEQFF	TRBV28	TRBJ2-1
CSASREVDTGELFF	TRBV20-1	TRBJ2-2
CATSRRGGNSPLHF	TRBV15	TRBJ1-6
CSARFGTEGQTQYF	TRBV20-1	TRBJ2-5
CASSGGTSGRLEQYF	TRBV5-5	TRBJ2-7
CASRLAVNSYEQYF	TRBV27	TRBJ2-7
CASRPLGQGYGYTF	TRBV6-1	TRBJ1-2
CATSDPSGSGELFF	TRBV24-1	TRBJ2-2
CASRAVGGNRETQYF	TRBV11-2	TRBJ2-5
CASSQDVNYGYTF	TRBV3-1	TRBJ1-2
CAIRGLAEDTGELFF	TRBV10-3	TRBJ2-2
CSARGRGKLTGTAEAFF	TRBV20-1	TRBJ1-1
CASRGQGRSPLHF	TRBV25-1	TRBJ1-6
CASGLFHTSTSYNEQFF	TRBV12-5	TRBJ2-1
CASSLPQRTSGGSYNEQFF	TRBV7-8	TRBJ2-1
CAWSLTGVGYTF	TRBV30	TRBJ1-2
CASGTASTDTQYF	TRBV27	TRBJ2-3
CASIRDRGEQPQHF	TRBV2	TRBJ1-5
CASSPYSWNTEAFF	TRBV9	TRBJ1-1
CASSSHSEQGATDIQYF	TRBV11-1	TRBJ2-4
CASSLVGKQFF	TRBV13	TRBJ2-1
CASSLNREIWDEQFF	TRBV27	TRBJ2-1
CASSEVGESYGYTF	TRBV2	TRBJ1-2
CSARDLAHPPDTQYF	TRBV20-1	TRBJ2-3
CASSQHRTGGAVLFF	TRBV3-1	TRBJ1-4
CSVSHLNTEAFF	TRBV29-1	TRBJ1-1
CASGTGGQPQHF	TRBV3-1	TRBJ1-5
CASSLVVGVYSEQFF	TRBV7-2	TRBJ2-1
CASSEGFGANVLTF	TRBV6-1	TRBJ2-6
CASRTGANTEAFF	TRBV5-1	TRBJ1-1
CASREGRERTKNIQYF	TRBV11-2	TRBJ2-4
CSAPARAGSTDTQYF	TRBV29-1	TRBJ2-3
CASSISGVALRDEQFF	TRBV19	TRBJ2-1
CSVGTDRVTTNYGYTF	TRBV29-1	TRBJ1-2
CASSSSGRSSYEQYF	TRBV12-3/TRBV12-4	TRBJ2-7
CASSFSRVNSPLHF	TRBV27	TRBJ1-6
CASSLGPNTNNEQFF	TRBV11-2	TRBJ2-1